A single TCR beta chain is shown here with its context. Its specificity is unknown. The sample is drawn from a study of shared clonotypes between healthy human individuals. Overall study: With ages of 18 to 49, the donors were a couple of women and a few men.

The table came from immunoSEQ multiplex PCR; TCRdb's copy has only in-frame clones and leaves some out. In the table there are fewer than 850,000 clones, roughly 91% of which are singletons. Study results and caveats: Non-shared clonotypes had lower generation probabilities than those shared by all four donors. Researchers sampled blood only, noting tissue repertoires likely differ. Between a few donors, naive CD4 clonotypes were shared at a level of around 5.1%.

After removal of 5 bases from V and 2 bases from J, the junction contained 17 bases not matched to a gene. Per germline, CDR1 SGHVS and CDR2 FQNEAQ. This CDR3 spans 19 amino acids. The genes are TRBV7-8 and TRBJ2-3; the match to TRBD2 covers 9 bases. The source of this sequence is a young man in good health. Some clones in this sample may be carry-over from other donors' samples. Sequenced sample: memory CD8+ T cells from PBMCs. Subset given: CD45RO+ cells pooled with CCR7-negative TemRA cells. The CDR3 coding sequence is TGTGCCAGCAGCCTCCCAGGGGAAGCGGGAGGCATAATCACAGATACGCAGTATTTT. Its protein is CASSLPGEAGGIITDTQYF. The full variable domain, in which reference TRBV7-8 and TRBJ2-3 provide the parts outside the CDR3, is GAGVSQSPRYKVAKRGQDVALRCDPISGHVSLFWYQQALGQGPEFLTYFQNEAQLDKSGLPSDRFFAERPEGSVSTLKIQRTQQEDSAVYLCASSLPGEAGGIITDTQYFGPGTRLTVL.